The 25 T cell receptor beta chains reported below all come from one sample, sequenced in a study of T cell responses to AZD1222 COVID-19 vaccine. Generated by immunoSEQ multiplex PCR, the TCRdb table keeps only in-frame clones and is missing some. The data hold just under 75,000 clones, with roughly 80% observed a single time. Sample: peripheral blood, taken 28 days after the second AZD1222 dose. The receptors here all came from an adult who received the AZD1222 COVID-19 vaccine.

This clone was observed once. The CDR3 spells CASSPGVEGTQYF. DNA for the CDR3: TGTGCCAGCAGCCCGGGGGTGGAAGGTACGCAGTATTTT. The V and J genes are TRBV3-1 (or the pseudogene TRBV3-2) and TRBJ2-3; D possibly corresponds to TRBD2 (6 bases). Germline V gene lookup returns CDR1 LGHDT and CDR2 YNNKEL (reference sequence). The CDR3 contains 13 residues. The ends were cut back, 4 bases at V and 8 bases at J, with 13 bases in the middle.

The chain is built from TRBV28 and TRBJ2-3; the D is unclear. V dropped 10 bases and J dropped 2 bases, with 10 bases sitting between them. Germline V gene data show CDR1 as MDHEN and CDR2 as SYDVKM. The CDR3 is made up of 12 amino acids. In nucleotides, the CDR3 is TGTGCCACCCACAGCTCCACAGATACGCAGTATTTT. Amino acid sequence: CATHSSTDTQYF.

The chain recombines TRBV15 with TRBJ1-2; TRBD1 matches 7 bases. Per the germline V gene, CDR1 is LNHNV and CDR2 is YYDKDF (reference sequence). Losses at the gene ends were 5 bases for V and 1 base for J; bases not matched to a gene: 7. The CDR3 has 15 residues. Written as DNA, the CDR3 is TGTGCCACCAGCCGGGGGCAGGGGGATAACTATGGCTACACCTTC. This gives the protein CATSRGQGDNYGYTF.

The chain links TRBV9 to TRBJ2-1; no clear D. The CDR3 covers 14 residues. V lost 0 bases and J 6 bases, leaving 10 bases between the germline ends. Germline V gene sequence: CDR1 SGDLS, CDR2 YYNGEE. Here the CDR3 reads CASSVGTSSNEQFF. The CDR3 DNA is TGTGCCAGCAGCGTAGGGACGTCTTCCAATGAGCAGTTCTTC. The entire variable domain, with the rest obtained from reference TRBV9 and TRBJ2-1, is as follows: DSGVTQTPKHLITATGQRVTLRCSPRSGDLSVYWYQQSLDQGLQFLIQYYNGEERAKGNILERFSAQQFPDLHSELNLSSLELGDSALYFCASSVGTSSNEQFFGPGTRLTVL.

The chain is built from TRBV28 and TRBJ1-2; perhaps TRBD1 as D (6 bases). Germline V lookup: CDR1 MDHEN, CDR2 SYDVKM. The CDR3 consists of 13 residues. V lost 6 bases and J lost 2, with 10 bases in between. The CDR3 DNA reads as TGTGCCAGCAGACAGGGACGAAACTATGGCTACACCTTC. Translation gives CASRQGRNYGYTF.

This clone was detected only once. The chain employs TRBV6-2 or TRBV6-3 and TRBJ1-5; D ambiguous. The germline V gene has CDR1 MNHEY and CDR2 SVGEGT. The length of the CDR3 is 15 residues. The ends were cut back, 4 bases at V and 0 bases at J, with 10 bases in the middle. Here the CDR3 DNA reads TGTGCCAGCAGTTCCCGAGCGTATAGCAATCAGCCCCAGCATTTT. Its protein is CASSSRAYSNQPQHF.

The chain employs TRBV6-2 or TRBV6-3 and TRBJ2-3; D may be TRBD2 (6 bases). Trimming stripped 2 bases from V and 9 bases from J, with 12 bases between. The CDR3 length is 13 residues. Germline loops: CDR1 MNHEY, CDR2 SVGEGT. The CDR3: CASSYVLGGTQYF. In DNA, the CDR3 is TGTGCCAGCAGTTACGTCCTGGGGGGAACGCAGTATTTT.

This clone appeared a single time. V gene TRBV4-1 combines with J gene TRBJ2-2; D is perhaps TRBD2 (6 bases). The CDR3 is 17 amino acids. Germline CDR1 reads MGHRA; CDR2 reads YSYEKL. The germline V and J ends were trimmed by 0 bases and 5 bases, with 16 bases remaining between them. The CDR3 DNA is TGCGCCAGCAGCCAAGAGTTTTACGGGAGAGATACCGGGGAGCTGTTTTTT. Its protein product is CASSQEFYGRDTGELFF.

This clone was seen more than once but under ten times. The rearrangement uses TRBV24-1 and TRBJ2-1; perhaps TRBD1 as D (5 bases). The V gene lost 5 bases and the J gene lost 0 bases, with 13 bases spanning the gap. The CDR3 spans 16 residues. Germline loops: CDR1 KGHDR, CDR2 SFDVKD. The chain's CDR3 is CATSVGVRGSYNEQFF. The DNA for the CDR3 is TGTGCCACCAGTGTTGGCGTTAGGGGCTCCTACAATGAGCAGTTCTTC.

In its sample, this clone was seen a few times. The rearrangement uses TRBV19 and TRBJ2-1, with a tentative D call TRBD1 (5 bases). CDR3 length: 13 residues. Between the trimmed V and J ends, which lost 3 bases and 6 bases, there was a span of 9 bases. The germline CDR1 and CDR2 sequences are LNHDA and SQIVND (reference sequence). In DNA form, the CDR3 reads TGTGCCAGTAGTATTATGGGGCCCAATGAGCAGTTCTTC. Its protein is CASSIMGPNEQFF.

The genes are TRBV27 and TRBJ1-6; the D gene is possibly TRBD1 (5 bases). Germline V gene lookup returns CDR1 MNHEY and CDR2 SMNVEV (reference sequence). The CDR3 consists of 16 residues. Trimming stripped 5 bases from V and 12 bases from J, with 23 bases between. In DNA, the CDR3 is TGTGCCAGCAGTCTCTACCGGGACGCCCTGGGCGAACCCCTCCACTTT. Translation: CASSLYRDALGEPLHF.

This chain connects TRBV7-9 to TRBJ2-3; D possibly corresponds to TRBD2 (6 bases). Germline lookup yields CDR1 SEHNR and CDR2 FQNEAQ (reference sequence). This CDR3 comprises 15 residues. The V and J ends lost 2 bases and 5 bases respectively, with 14 bases between them. CDR3 loop: CASSLKRRAGDTQYF. The CDR3 nucleotides read TGTGCCAGCAGCTTAAAAAGGAGGGCGGGAGATACGCAGTATTTT.

The chain links TRBV5-1 to TRBJ2-1; D is perhaps TRBD1 (6 bases). The V and J ends lost 8 bases and 4 bases respectively, with 19 bases between them. Germline values: CDR1 SGHRS, CDR2 YFSETQ. This CDR3 spans 15 amino acids. The CDR3 nucleotides are TGCGCCAGTGCGATCGAGGGGGAGTTTTACAATGAGCAGTTCTTC. Translating gives CASAIEGEFYNEQFF.

The J gene is TRBJ2-3, the V gene TRBV28; possibly TRBD1 or TRBD2 for D (5 bases each). Trimming left V 1 base short and J 1 base short, with 15 bases between. The CDR3 length is 17 residues. Germline-derived CDR1 and CDR2 are MDHEN and SYDVKM. CDR3 residues: CASSLSVLLGGTDTQYF. In nucleotides, the CDR3 is TGTGCCAGCAGTTTATCCGTTCTTCTGGGGGGCACAGATACGCAGTATTTT.

The chain is built from TRBV5-1 and TRBJ1-1; TRBD1 might be the D (6 bases). Germline V gene lookup returns CDR1 SGHRS and CDR2 YFSETQ. The V end lost 0 bases, the J end lost 1 base, and 10 bases lay between the germline ends. The length of the CDR3 is 15 residues. CDR3 amino acids: CASSLVWGANTEAFF. As DNA, the CDR3 is TGCGCCAGCAGCTTGGTTTGGGGGGCGAACACTGAAGCTTTCTTT.

The rearrangement links TRBV12-2 to TRBJ1-4. TRBV12-2 is reported as a pseudogene. The CDR3 is 12 amino acids. CDR3 in DNA: TGTGCAAGTCGCCTAGGGTTAGAAAAACTGTTTTTT. Translated: CASRLGLEKLFF.

The chain recombines TRBV7-9 with TRBJ1-1, with TRBD1 matching over 8 bases. Germline loops: CDR1 SEHNR, CDR2 FQNEAQ (reference sequence). The CDR3 spans 15 residues. Trimming at V came to 2 bases and at J to 4 bases, leaving 6 bases not matched to a gene. CDR3 sequence reads: CASSLRQGPSTEAFF. In nucleotides, the CDR3 is TGTGCCAGCAGCTTACGACAGGGGCCGAGCACTGAAGCTTTCTTT.

The chain employs TRBV7-9 and TRBJ1-5; D unclear. V was pared by 1 base and J by 11 bases, with 21 bases between. Germline V gene lookup returns CDR1 SEHNR and CDR2 FQNEAQ (reference sequence). The CDR3 is 16 amino acids. DNA of the CDR3: TGTGCCAGCAGCTTAGTCAGTCCCTCCGGCGTGAGAGCCCAGCATTTT. Translating gives CASSLVSPSGVRAQHF.

This CDR3 is CASSNGQGNATNEKLFF. In nucleotides, the CDR3 is TGTGCCAGCAGCAACGGGCAGGGGAATGCAACTAATGAAAAACTGTTTTTT. V is TRBV21-1 and J is TRBJ1-4; the listed D gene, TRBD1, was not tested against the DNA. TRBV21-1 is tagged as a pseudogene. This CDR3 has 17 amino acids.

This clone was recorded only once. The gene calls are TRBV5-1 and TRBJ2-1; D is possibly TRBD1 (6 bases). The CDR3 loop spans 14 amino acids. Trimming pared 0 bases from V and 4 bases from J, leaving 8 bases between. Germline V gene data show CDR1 as SGHRS and CDR2 as YFSETQ. The chain's CDR3 is CASSLGGPYNEQFF. For the CDR3, the DNA is TGCGCCAGCAGCTTGGGGGGGCCTTACAATGAGCAGTTCTTC.

V usage is TRBV19 and J usage is TRBJ1-2; TRBD1 matches at 8 bases. CDR1 LNHDA and CDR2 SQIVND come from the germline V gene (reference sequence). This CDR3 spans 15 amino acids. The trim removed 9 bases at V and 8 bases at J, leaving 17 bases unmatched. CDR3: CASHKAGTGVPGYTF. The CDR3 DNA follows: TGTGCCAGCCATAAAGCCGGGACAGGAGTTCCCGGCTACACCTTC.

V usage is TRBV28 and J usage is TRBJ1-2, with 7 bases lining up with TRBD1. The ends lost 6 bases at V and 8 bases at J; junction bases unmatched: 9. Germline CDR1 and CDR2: MDHEN and SYDVKM. CDR3 length: 13 amino acids. CDR3 amino acids: CASRPGTAGGYTF. The DNA for the CDR3 is TGTGCCAGCAGACCAGGGACAGCTGGCGGCTACACCTTC.

V is TRBV7-9 and J is TRBJ2-2; 8 bases agree with TRBD1. V shed 6 bases and J 7 bases; nucleotides not matched to a gene: 4. Germline V gene lookup returns CDR1 SEHNR and CDR2 FQNEAQ (reference sequence). The CDR3 is 13 amino acids. The CDR3 sequence is CASRSTGGGELFF. In DNA form, the CDR3 reads TGTGCCAGCAGATCTACAGGGGGCGGGGAGCTGTTTTTT.

The chain has TRBV5-4 and TRBJ2-5; D possibly corresponds to TRBD1 (5 bases). V was shortened by 4 bases and J by 5 bases, with 12 bases between the two germline ends. The CDR3 totals 13 residues. Germline V CDR1 and CDR2: SGHNT, YYREEE (reference sequence). The chain's CDR3 is CASSQTVSETQYF. The CDR3 DNA sequence: TGTGCCAGCAGCCAGACAGTCTCGGAGACCCAGTACTTC. The whole variable domain, filled in from reference TRBV5-4 and TRBJ2-5, reads ETGVTQSPTHLIKTRGQQVTLRCSSQSGHNTVSWYQQALGQGPQFIFQYYREEENGRGNFPPRFSGLQFPNYSSELNVNALELDDSALYLCASSQTVSETQYFGPGTRLLVL.

This clone came up once. The chain combines TRBV7-3 with TRBJ2-2; TRBD2 might be the D (6 bases). V shed 6 bases and J shed 2 bases, with 10 bases lying between them. Germline CDR1 reads SGHTA; CDR2 reads FQGTGA. CDR3 length: 14 residues. CDR3 residues: CASRRDGNTGELFF. The DNA of the CDR3 is TGTGCCAGCAGGCGGGACGGAAACACCGGGGAGCTGTTTTTT.